This is a list of T cell receptor beta chains from one sample in a study of tumor-infiltrating lymphocytes in localized non-small cell lung cancer. Profiling relied on immunoSEQ multiplex PCR, and the TCRdb table lists in-frame clones only, not all of them. The table shows over 10,000 clones, with 80% to 90% occurring only once. The sample comprised uninvolved lung tissue not adjacent to the tumor. These receptors were obtained from a human donor with non-small cell lung cancer. The CDR3 runs from the conserved cysteine through the conserved F or W. D genes are given only for firm matches. Part of the rows lack a size; the others show once, few, many or a class for expanded clones.

>TRBJ2-1|once|TRBV29-1|NA
CSVSSRGTAYYNEQFF
TGCAGCGTGTCATCCCGGGGGACAGCCTACTACAATGAGCAGTTCTTC
>TRBJ1-5|NA|TRBV5-1|TRBD1
CASSLGQGGQPQHF
TGCGCCAGCAGCTTAGGACAGGGAGGTCAGCCCCAGCATTTT
>TRBJ1-1|NA|TRBV30|NA
CASGRGWYTEAFF
TGTGCCTCCGGGCGGGGCTGGTACACTGAAGCTTTCTTT
>TRBJ2-7|NA|TRBV5-4|NA
CASSLGRGRDEQYF
TGTGCCAGCAGCTTGGGTCGGGGTCGGGACGAGCAGTACTTC
>TRBJ2-6|NA|TRBV27|NA
CASSSQTSGANVLTF
TGTGCCAGCAGTTCCCAGACCTCTGGGGCCAACGTCCTGACTTTC
>TRBJ1-1|NA|TRBV18|NA
CASSLSTEAFF
TGTGCCAGCTCACTTTCAACTGAAGCTTTCTTT
>TRBJ2-7|NA|TRBV11-2|NA
CASSLFSWGSYEQYF
TGTGCCAGCAGCTTATTTAGCTGGGGATCCTACGAGCAGTACTTC
>TRBJ2-7|NA|TRBV11-2|NA
CASSFPGSSYEQYF
TGTGCCAGCAGCTTCCCCGGAAGCTCCTACGAGCAGTACTTC
>TRBJ1-1|once|TRBV7-8|NA
CASGVNTEAFF
TGTGCCAGCGGAGTGAACACTGAAGCTTTCTTT
>TRBJ2-7|NA|TRBV11-2|NA
CASSLIPDNSYEQYF
TGTGCCAGCAGCTTAATCCCGGACAACTCCTACGAGCAGTACTTC
>TRBJ2-7|NA|TRBV30|TRBD1
CAWSLGQGPYEQYF
TGTGCCTGGAGTCTAGGACAGGGGCCCTACGAGCAGTACTTC
>TRBJ2-5|NA|TRBV18|NA
CASSRQGGETQYF
TGTGCCAGCTCAAGACAGGGAGGGGAGACCCAGTACTTC
>TRBJ1-4|NA|TRBV6-1|NA
CASREGKANEKLFF
TGTGCCAGCAGGGAAGGGAAGGCAAATGAAAAACTGTTTTTT
>TRBJ2-7|NA|TRBV10-3|NA
CAIRREAYEQYF
TGTGCCATCAGGAGGGAAGCCTACGAGCAGTACTTC
>TRBJ2-1|NA|TRBV7-9|NA
CASSFKVTGPYNEQFF
TGTGCCAGCAGCTTTAAGGTGACGGGCCCCTACAATGAGCAGTTCTTC
>TRBJ2-7|NA|TRBV10-1|NA
CASSESGGYEQYF
TGCGCCAGCAGTGAGTCAGGGGGCTACGAGCAGTACTTC